The sequence of this T cell receptor (beta chain) was determined in a study of beta chain features in type 1 diabetes. V gave up 6 bases and J gave up 6 bases, with 12 bases separating them. This CDR3 has 11 amino acids. Germline V CDR1 and CDR2: SQVTM, ANQGSEA. Per donor, one heparinised blood draw averaged about 116 mL. Sorting gave populations that all exceeded 98% purity. As every portion of the isolated RNA was reverse transcribed, the sequencing read expressed TCRB transcripts. Sequencing was performed with immunoSEQ multiplex PCR; in TCRdb, only in-frame clones are kept and a portion is missing. Among hundreds of thousands of clones, about 30% were seen once, and the ten largest hold roughly 0.06%. The table lists this clone with a few counts.

This TCR derives from a man between 18 and 29 years old in good health. This rearrangement joins TRBV29-1 to TRBJ2-7, with D perhaps being TRBD1 or TRBD2 (5 bases each). Sequencing was carried out using naive CD4+ T cells from blood. CDR3: CSVRTGTEQYF. The CDR3 DNA sequence: TGCAGCGTGAGAACCGGGACCGAGCAGTACTTC.